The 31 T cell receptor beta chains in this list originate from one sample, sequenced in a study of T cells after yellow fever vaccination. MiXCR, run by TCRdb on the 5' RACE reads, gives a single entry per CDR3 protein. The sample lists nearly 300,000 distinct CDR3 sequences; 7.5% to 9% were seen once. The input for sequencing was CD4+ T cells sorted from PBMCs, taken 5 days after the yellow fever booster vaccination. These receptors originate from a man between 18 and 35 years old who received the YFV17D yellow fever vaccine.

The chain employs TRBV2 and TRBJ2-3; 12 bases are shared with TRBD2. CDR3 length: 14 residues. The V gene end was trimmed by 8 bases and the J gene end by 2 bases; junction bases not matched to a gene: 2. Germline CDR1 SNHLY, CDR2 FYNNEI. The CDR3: CASRLAGVTDTQYF. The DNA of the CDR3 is TGTGCCAGCCGACTAGCGGGGGTCACAGATACGCAGTATTTT.

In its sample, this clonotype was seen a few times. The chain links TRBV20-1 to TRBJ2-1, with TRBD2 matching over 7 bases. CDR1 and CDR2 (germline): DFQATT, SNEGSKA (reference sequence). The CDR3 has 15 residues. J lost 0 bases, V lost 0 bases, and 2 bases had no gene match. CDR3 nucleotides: TGCAGTGCTAGAGATCTAGCGGTCTCCTACAATGAGCAGTTCTTC. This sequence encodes CSARDLAVSYNEQFF.

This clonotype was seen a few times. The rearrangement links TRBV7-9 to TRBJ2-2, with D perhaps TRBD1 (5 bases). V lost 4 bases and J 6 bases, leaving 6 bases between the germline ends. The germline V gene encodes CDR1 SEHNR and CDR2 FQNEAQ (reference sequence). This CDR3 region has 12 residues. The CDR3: CASSWGPGELFF. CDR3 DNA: TGTGCCAGCAGCTGGGGCCCCGGGGAGCTGTTTTTT.

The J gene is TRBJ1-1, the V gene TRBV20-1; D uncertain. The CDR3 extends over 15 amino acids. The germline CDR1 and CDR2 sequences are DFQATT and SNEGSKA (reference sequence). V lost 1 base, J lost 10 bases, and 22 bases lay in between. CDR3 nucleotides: TGCAGTGCTAGAGTTATCGGCAGGCGGTCGTCCGGAGCTTTCTTT. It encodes CSARVIGRRSSGAFF.

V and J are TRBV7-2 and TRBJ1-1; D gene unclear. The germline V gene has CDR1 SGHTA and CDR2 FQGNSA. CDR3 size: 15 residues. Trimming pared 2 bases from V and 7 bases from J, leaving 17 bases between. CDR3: CASSLLVMINFEAFF. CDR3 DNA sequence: TGTGCCAGCAGCTTACTAGTGATGATTAATTTTGAAGCTTTCTTT. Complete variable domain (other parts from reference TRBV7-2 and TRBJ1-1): GAGVSQSPSNKVTEKGKDVELRCDPISGHTALYWYRQSLGQGLEFLIYFQGNSAPDKSGLPSDRFSAERTGGSVSTLTIQRTQQEDSAVYLCASSLLVMINFEAFFGQGTRLTVV.

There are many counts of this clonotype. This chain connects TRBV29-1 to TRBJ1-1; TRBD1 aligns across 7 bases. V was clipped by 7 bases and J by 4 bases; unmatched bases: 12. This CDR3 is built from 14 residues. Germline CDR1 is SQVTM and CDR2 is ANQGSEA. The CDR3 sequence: CSAYDRVIFTEAFF. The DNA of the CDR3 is TGCAGCGCCTATGACAGGGTCATCTTCACTGAAGCTTTCTTT.

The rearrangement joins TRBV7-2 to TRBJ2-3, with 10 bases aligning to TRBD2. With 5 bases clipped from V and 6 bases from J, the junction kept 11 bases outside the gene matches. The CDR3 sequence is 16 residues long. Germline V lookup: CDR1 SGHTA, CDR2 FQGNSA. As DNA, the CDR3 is TGTGCCAGCAGCCGGGCGAGCGGGGGGGCCCTGGATACGCAGTATTTT. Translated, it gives CASSRASGGALDTQYF.

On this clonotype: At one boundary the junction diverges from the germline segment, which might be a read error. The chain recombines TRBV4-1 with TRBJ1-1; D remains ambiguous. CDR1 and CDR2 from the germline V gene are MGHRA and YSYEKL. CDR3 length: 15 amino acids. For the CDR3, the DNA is TGCGCCAGCAGCCGTAGAAGGGATTCGAACACTGAGGCTTTCTTT. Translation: CASSRRRDSNTEAFF.

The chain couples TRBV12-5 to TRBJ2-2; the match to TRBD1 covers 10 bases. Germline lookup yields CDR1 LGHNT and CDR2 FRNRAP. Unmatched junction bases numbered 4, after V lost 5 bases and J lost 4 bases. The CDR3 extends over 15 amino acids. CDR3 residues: CASGGTGAATGELFF. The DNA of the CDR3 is TGTGCTAGTGGTGGGACAGGGGCGGCCACCGGGGAGCTGTTTTTT.

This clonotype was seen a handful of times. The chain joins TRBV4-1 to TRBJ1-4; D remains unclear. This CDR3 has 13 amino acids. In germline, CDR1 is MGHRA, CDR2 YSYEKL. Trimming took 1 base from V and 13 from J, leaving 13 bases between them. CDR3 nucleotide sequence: TGCGCCAGCAGCCAAGTAATAGGAGAACGACTGTTTTTT. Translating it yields CASSQVIGERLFF.

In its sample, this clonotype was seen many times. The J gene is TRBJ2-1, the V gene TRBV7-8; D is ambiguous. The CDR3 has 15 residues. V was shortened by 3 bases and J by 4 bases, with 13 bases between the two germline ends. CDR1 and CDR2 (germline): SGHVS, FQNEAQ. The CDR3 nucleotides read TGTGCCAGCAGCTTTAGGCGGACCAGGTACAATGAGCAGTTCTTC. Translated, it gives CASSFRRTRYNEQFF.

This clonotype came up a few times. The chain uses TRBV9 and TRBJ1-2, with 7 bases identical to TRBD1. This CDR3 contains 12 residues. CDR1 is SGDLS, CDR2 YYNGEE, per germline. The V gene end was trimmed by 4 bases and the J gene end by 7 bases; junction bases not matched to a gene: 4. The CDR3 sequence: CASSPYRGGYTF. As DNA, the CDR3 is TGTGCCAGCAGCCCTTACAGGGGTGGCTACACCTTC.

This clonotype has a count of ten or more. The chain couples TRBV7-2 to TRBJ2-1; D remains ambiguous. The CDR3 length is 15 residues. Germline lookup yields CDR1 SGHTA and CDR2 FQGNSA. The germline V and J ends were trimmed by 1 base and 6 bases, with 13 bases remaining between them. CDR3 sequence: CASSLGSTEANEQFF. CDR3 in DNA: TGTGCCAGCAGCTTAGGGTCCACCGAGGCCAATGAGCAGTTCTTC.

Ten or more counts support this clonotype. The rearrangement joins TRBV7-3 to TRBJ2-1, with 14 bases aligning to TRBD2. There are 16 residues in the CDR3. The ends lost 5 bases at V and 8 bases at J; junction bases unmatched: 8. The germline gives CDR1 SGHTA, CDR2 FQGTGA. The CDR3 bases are TGTGCCAGCAGCCAAGGGACTAGCGGGGGTACTGATGAGCAGTTCTTC. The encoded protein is CASSQGTSGGTDEQFF.

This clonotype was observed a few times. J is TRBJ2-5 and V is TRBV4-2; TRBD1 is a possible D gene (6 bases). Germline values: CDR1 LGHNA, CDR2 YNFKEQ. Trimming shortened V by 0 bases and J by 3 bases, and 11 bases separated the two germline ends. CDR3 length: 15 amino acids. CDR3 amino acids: CASSQDLTGEETQYF. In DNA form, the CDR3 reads TGTGCCAGCAGCCAAGATCTGACAGGAGAAGAGACCCAGTACTTC.

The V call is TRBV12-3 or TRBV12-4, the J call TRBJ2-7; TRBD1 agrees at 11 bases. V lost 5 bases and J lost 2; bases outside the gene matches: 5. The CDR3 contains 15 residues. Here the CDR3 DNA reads TGTGCCAGCAGTGGGGGACAGGGGGTGCCCTACGAGCAGTACGTC. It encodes CASSGGQGVPYEQYV.

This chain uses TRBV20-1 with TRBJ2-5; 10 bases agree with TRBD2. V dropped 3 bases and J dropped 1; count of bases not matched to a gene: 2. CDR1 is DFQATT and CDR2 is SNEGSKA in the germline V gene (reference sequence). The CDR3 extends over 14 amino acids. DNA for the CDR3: TGCAGTGCTAGTCCTAGCGGGGGCCAAGAGACCCAGTACTTC. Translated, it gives CSASPSGGQETQYF.

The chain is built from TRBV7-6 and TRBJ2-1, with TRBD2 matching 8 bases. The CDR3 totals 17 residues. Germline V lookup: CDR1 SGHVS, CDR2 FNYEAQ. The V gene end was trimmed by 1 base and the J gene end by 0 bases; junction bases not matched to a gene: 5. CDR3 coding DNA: TGTGCCAGCAGCTTAGGAGTAGCGGGACACTCCTACAATGAGCAGTTCTTC. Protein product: CASSLGVAGHSYNEQFF.

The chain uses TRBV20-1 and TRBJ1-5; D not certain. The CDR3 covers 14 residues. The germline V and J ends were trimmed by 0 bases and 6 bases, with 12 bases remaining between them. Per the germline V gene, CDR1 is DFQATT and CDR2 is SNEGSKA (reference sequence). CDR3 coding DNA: TGCAGTGCTAGAGATAGGGTAGCGGGTCAGCCCCAGCATTTT. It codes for CSARDRVAGQPQHF.

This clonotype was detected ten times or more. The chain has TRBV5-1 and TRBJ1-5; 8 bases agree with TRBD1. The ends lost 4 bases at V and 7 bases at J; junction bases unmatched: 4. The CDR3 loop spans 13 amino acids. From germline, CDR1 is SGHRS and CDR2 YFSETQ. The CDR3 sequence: CASSPTGAQPQHF. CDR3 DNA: TGCGCCAGCAGCCCGACAGGGGCGCAGCCCCAGCATTTT.

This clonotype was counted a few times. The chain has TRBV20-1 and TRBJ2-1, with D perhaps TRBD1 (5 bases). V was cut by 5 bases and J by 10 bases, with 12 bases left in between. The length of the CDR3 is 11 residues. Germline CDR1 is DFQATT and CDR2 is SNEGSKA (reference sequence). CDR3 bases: TGCAGTGCTGAGCAGGGTTGGGAGCAGTTCTTC. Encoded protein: CSAEQGWEQFF.

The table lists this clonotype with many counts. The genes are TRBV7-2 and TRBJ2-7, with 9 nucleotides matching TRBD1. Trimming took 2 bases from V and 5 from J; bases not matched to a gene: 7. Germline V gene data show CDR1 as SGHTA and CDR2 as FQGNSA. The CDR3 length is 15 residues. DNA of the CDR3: TGTGCCAGCAGCTTAAAGGGACAGGGATTTGACGAGCAGTACTTC. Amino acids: CASSLKGQGFDEQYF.

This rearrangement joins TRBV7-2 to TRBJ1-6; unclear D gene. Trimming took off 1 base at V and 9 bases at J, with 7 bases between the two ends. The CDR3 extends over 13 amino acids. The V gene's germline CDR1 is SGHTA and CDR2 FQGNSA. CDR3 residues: CASSLGWVSPLHF. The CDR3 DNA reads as TGTGCCAGCAGCTTAGGCTGGGTTTCACCCCTCCACTTT. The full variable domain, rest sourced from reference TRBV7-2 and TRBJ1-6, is GAGVSQSPSNKVTEKGKDVELRCDPISGHTALYWYRQSLGQGLEFLIYFQGNSAPDKSGLPSDRFSAERTGGSVSTLTIQRTQQEDSAVYLCASSLGWVSPLHFGNGTRLTVT.

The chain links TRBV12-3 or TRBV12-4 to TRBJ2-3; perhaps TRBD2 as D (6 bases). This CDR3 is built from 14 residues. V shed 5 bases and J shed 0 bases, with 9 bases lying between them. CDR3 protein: CASSGAGSTDTQYF. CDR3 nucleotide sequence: TGTGCCAGCAGTGGGGCGGGGAGCACAGATACGCAGTATTTT.

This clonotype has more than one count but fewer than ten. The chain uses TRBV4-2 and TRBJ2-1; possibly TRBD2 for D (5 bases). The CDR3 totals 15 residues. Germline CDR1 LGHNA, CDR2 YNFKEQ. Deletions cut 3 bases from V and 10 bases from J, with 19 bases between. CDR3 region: CASSQPAPSPGEQFF. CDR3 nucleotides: TGTGCCAGCAGCCAGCCGGCCCCCAGCCCGGGAGAGCAGTTCTTC.

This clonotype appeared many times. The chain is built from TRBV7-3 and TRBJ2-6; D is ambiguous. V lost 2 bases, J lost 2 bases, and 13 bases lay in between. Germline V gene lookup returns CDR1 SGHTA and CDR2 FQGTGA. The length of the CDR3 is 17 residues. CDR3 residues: CASSLSPLLTGANVLTF. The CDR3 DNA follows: TGTGCCAGCAGCTTATCTCCGTTGTTAACTGGGGCCAACGTCCTGACTTTC.

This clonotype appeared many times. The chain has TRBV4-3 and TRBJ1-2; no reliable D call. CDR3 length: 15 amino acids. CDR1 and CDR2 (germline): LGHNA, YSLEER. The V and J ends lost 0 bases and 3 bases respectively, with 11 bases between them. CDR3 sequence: CASSQERELYYGYTF. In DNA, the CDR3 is TGCGCCAGCAGCCAAGAGCGAGAGCTCTACTATGGCTACACCTTC.

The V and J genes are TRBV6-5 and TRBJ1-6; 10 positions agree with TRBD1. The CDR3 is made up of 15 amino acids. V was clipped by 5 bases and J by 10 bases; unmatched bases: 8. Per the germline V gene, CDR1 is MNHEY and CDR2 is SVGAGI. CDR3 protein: CASSPRQGARSPLHF. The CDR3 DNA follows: TGTGCCAGCAGTCCCAGACAGGGGGCGAGGTCACCCCTCCACTTT.

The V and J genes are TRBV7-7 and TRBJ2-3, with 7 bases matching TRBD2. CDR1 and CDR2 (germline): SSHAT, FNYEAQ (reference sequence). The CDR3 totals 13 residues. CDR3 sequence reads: CAISGGSTDTQYF. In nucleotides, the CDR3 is TGTGCTATCTCGGGGGGTAGCACAGATACGCAGTATTTT.

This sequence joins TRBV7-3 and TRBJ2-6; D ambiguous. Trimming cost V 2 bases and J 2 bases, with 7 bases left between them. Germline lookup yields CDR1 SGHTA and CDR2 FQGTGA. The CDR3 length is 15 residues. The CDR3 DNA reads TGTGCCAGCAGCTTATATCTTCCTGGGGCCAACGTCCTGACTTTC. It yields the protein CASSLYLPGANVLTF.

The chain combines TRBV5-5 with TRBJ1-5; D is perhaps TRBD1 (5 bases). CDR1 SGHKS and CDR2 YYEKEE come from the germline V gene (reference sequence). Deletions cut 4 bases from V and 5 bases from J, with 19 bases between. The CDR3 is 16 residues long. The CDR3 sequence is CASSRWSGTEDQPQHF. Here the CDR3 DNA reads TGTGCCAGCAGCCGATGGTCCGGGACTGAGGATCAGCCCCAGCATTTT.